This is a list of T cell receptor beta chains from one sample in a study of T cells after yellow fever vaccination. TCRdb called the 5' RACE reads again in MiXCR, with one record for every CDR3 protein. The sample yields about 580,000 distinct CDR3 sequences, less than 20% seen once. The sample in question was PBMCs, obtained about 5 days after the first yellow fever vaccination. Receptor source: a man aged 18 to 30 who received the YFV17D yellow fever vaccine. Both conserved end residues are part of each CDR3. The D gene is left open where the match is weak. Rows may omit the clone size; those that give it use once, few, many or a size class.

d_gene,v_gene,j_gene,abundance,CDR3aa,CDR3nt
NA,TRBV27,TRBJ2-3,many,CASSFWARRADTQYF,TGTGCCAGCAGTTTTTGGGCCAGACGGGCAGATACGCAGTATTTT
NA,TRBV3-1,TRBJ1-2,few,CASSHGPYGYTF,TGTGCCAGCAGCCACGGCCCCTATGGCTACACCTTC
NA,TRBV7-9,TRBJ2-2,few,CASSFDWAGELFF,TGTGCCAGCAGCTTCGATTGGGCCGGGGAGCTGTTTTTT
NA,TRBV6-1,TRBJ1-2,few,CASLPQTGDYGYTF,TGTGCCAGTCTGCCTCAGACAGGTGACTATGGCTACACCTTC
NA,TRBV9,TRBJ2-1,NA,CASSLRVGANEQFF,TGTGCCAGCAGCCTTAGAGTAGGGGCCAATGAGCAGTTCTTC
NA,TRBV4-3,TRBJ1-1,many,CASSPTTGRTEAFF,TGCGCCAGCAGCCCGACTACAGGGAGAACTGAAGCTTTCTTT
TRBD1,TRBV4-3,TRBJ2-7,NA,CASSQERTGRPYEQYF,TGCGCCAGCAGCCAAGAGAGGACAGGGCGTCCCTACGAGCAGTACTTC
NA,TRBV27,TRBJ1-6,few,CATPTGVSYNSPLHF,TGTGCCACGCCAACGGGGGTGTCCTATAATTCACCCCTCCACTTT
TRBD1,TRBV30,TRBJ2-2,many,CAWSPGQGNGELFF,TGTGCCTGGAGTCCGGGACAGGGGAACGGGGAGCTGTTTTTT
TRBD1,TRBV27,TRBJ2-5,NA,CASGWTGLPETQYF,TGTGCCAGCGGATGGACAGGGCTTCCCGAGACCCAGTACTTC
NA,TRBV11-2,TRBJ1-4,NA,CASSPKAGGEKLFF,TGTGCCAGCAGCCCCAAGGCAGGAGGGGAAAAACTGTTTTTT
TRBD1,TRBV7-9,TRBJ2-1,few,CASSPRAGTGSYNEQFF,TGTGCCAGCAGCCCACGAGCCGGGACAGGGTCCTACAATGAGCAGTTCTTC
TRBD1,TRBV19,TRBJ1-5,NA,CASSQGQGSQPQHF,TGTGCCAGCAGTCAGGGACAGGGGAGCCAGCCCCAGCATTTT
NA,TRBV7-2,TRBJ1-5,few,CASSLVGTGGNQPQHF,TGTGCCAGCAGCTTAGTGGGCACGGGGGGCAATCAGCCCCAGCATTTT
TRBD1,TRBV5-1,TRBJ2-3,few,CASSGDRDTDTQYF,TGCGCCAGCAGCGGGGACAGGGACACAGATACGCAGTATTTT
TRBD1,TRBV12-3/TRBV12-4,TRBJ2-3,NA,CASSYYGTGYTDTQYF,TGTGCCAGCAGTTACTACGGGACAGGGTACACAGATACGCAGTATTTT
TRBD2,TRBV7-6,TRBJ2-5,few,CASSLGGLAGKETQYF,TGTGCCAGCAGCTTAGGAGGACTAGCGGGGAAAGAGACCCAGTACTTC
NA,TRBV9,TRBJ2-5,NA,CASSLDQWETQYF,TGTGCCAGCAGCCTCGACCAGTGGGAGACCCAGTACTTC
TRBD1,TRBV20-1,TRBJ2-2,few,CSAARGQNTGELFF,TGCAGTGCCGCCAGGGGGCAAAACACCGGGGAGCTGTTTTTT
TRBD1,TRBV5-1,TRBJ2-1,NA,CASSLGYPGQGLLEQFF,TGCGCCAGCAGCTTGGGATACCCGGGACAGGGGCTTCTTGAGCAGTTCTTC
TRBD2,TRBV10-3,TRBJ2-3,NA,CAITSPGLAGGPGGTDTQYF,TGTGCCATCACCTCCCCGGGACTAGCGGGGGGGCCGGGGGGCACAGATACGCAGTATTTT
NA,TRBV12-3/TRBV12-4,TRBJ2-5,many,CASSLRGGYQETQYF,TGTGCCAGCAGCCTACGAGGGGGGTACCAAGAGACCCAGTACTTC
NA,TRBV29-1,TRBJ2-7,few,CSVRSSRAYEQYF,TGCAGCGTCCGTAGTTCCAGAGCCTACGAGCAGTACTTC
TRBD2,TRBV5-1,TRBJ2-5,many,CASSIRGLAGGETQYF,TGCGCCAGCAGCATTCGAGGTCTAGCGGGGGGGGAGACCCAGTACTTC
NA,TRBV12-3/TRBV12-4,TRBJ2-3,NA,CASSLPPGYTQYF,TGTGCCAGCAGTTTACCACCGGGATATACGCAGTATTTT
NA,TRBV5-1,TRBJ1-5,few,CASSLADPSNQPQHF,TGCGCCAGCAGCTTGGCCGATCCTAGCAATCAGCCCCAGCATTTT
TRBD1,TRBV29-1,TRBJ2-5,NA,CSAAGTGGWETQYF,TGCAGCGCTGCTGGGACAGGTGGATGGGAGACCCAGTACTTC
NA,TRBV5-1,TRBJ2-4,NA,CASSLGGPGTNIQYF,TGCGCCAGCAGCTTGGGGGGGCCGGGGACAAACATTCAGTACTTC
NA,TRBV7-6,TRBJ1-1,NA,CASSPNTVLNTEAFF,TGTGCCAGCAGCCCGAATACAGTCCTGAACACTGAAGCTTTCTTT
NA,TRBV5-1,TRBJ2-3,NA,CASSYPGQKPSTDTQYF,TGCGCCAGCAGCTACCCAGGACAAAAACCTAGCACAGATACGCAGTATTTT
NA,TRBV27,TRBJ2-7,NA,CASSSTQVRYEQYF,TGTGCCAGCAGTTCAACGCAGGTCCGCTACGAGCAGTACTTC
NA,TRBV6-1,TRBJ1-5,NA,CASSKQGPEYYSNQPQHF,TGTGCCAGCAGTAAGCAGGGGCCCGAATATTATAGCAATCAGCCCCAGCATTTT
NA,TRBV7-2,TRBJ1-4,few,CASSLGGAGNEKLFF,TGTGCCAGCAGCTTGGGGGGGGCTGGTAATGAAAAACTGTTTTTT
TRBD1,TRBV15,TRBJ1-4,many,CATSYRSGGKLFF,TGTGCCACCAGCTACCGCTCAGGGGGAAAACTGTTTTTT
NA,TRBV20-1,TRBJ2-6,NA,CCAPLMSLRPGANVLTF,TGCTGTGCTCCCCTAATGAGCTTGAGACCTGGGGCCAACGTCCTGACTTTC
NA,TRBV5-5,TRBJ2-1,many,CASSFWDEQFF,TGTGCCAGCAGCTTCTGGGATGAGCAGTTCTTC
NA,TRBV19,TRBJ2-5,NA,CASSIAAGAETQYF,TGTGCCAGTAGTATAGCCGCGGGGGCGGAGACCCAGTACTTC
NA,TRBV7-7,TRBJ1-1,few,CASSLTHGAEAFF,TGTGCTAGCAGCCTAACACATGGCGCTGAAGCTTTCTTT
TRBD1,TRBV24-1,TRBJ2-1,few,CATSLGTGGYNEQFF,TGTGCCACCAGTTTGGGGACAGGTGGGTACAATGAGCAGTTCTTC
NA,TRBV5-1,TRBJ1-1,NA,CASSSSLGGPEAFF,TGCGCCAGCAGCTCATCACTAGGGGGGCCTGAAGCTTTCTTT